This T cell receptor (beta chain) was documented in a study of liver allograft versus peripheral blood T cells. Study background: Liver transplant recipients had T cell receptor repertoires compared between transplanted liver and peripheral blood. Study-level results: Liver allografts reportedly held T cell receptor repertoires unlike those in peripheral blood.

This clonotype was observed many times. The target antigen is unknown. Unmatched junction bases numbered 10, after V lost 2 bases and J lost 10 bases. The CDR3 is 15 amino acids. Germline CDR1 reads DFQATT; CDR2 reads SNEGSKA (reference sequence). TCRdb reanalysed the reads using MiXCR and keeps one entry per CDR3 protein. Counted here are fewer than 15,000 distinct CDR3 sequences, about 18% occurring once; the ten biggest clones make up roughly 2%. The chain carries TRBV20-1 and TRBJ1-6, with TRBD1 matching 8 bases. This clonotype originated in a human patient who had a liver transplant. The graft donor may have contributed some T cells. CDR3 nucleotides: TGCAGTGCTAGACCTTCAGGACAGGGCGGCTCACCCCTCCACTTT. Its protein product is CSARPSGQGGSPLHF.